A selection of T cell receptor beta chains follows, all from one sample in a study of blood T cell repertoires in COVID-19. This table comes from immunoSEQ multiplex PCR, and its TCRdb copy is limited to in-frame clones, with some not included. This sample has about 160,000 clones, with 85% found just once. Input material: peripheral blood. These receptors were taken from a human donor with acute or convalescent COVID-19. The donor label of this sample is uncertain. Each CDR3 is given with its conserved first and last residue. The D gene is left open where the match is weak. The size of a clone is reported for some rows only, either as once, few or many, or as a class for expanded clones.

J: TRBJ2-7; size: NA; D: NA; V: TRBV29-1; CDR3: CSVEGFRGSTYEQYF; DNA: TGCAGCGTTGAAGGATTTAGGGGAAGCACCTACGAGCAGTACTTC
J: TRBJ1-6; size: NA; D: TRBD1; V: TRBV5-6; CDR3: CASSAGTGNSPLHF; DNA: TGTGCCAGCAGCGCAGGGACAGGGAATTCACCCCTCCACTTT
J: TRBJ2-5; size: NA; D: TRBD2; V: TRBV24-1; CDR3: CATSDSSGAQETQYF; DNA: TGTGCCACCAGTGATTCTAGCGGGGCTCAAGAGACCCAGTACTTC
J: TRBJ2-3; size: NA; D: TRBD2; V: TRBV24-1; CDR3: CATSDPSGGQGDTQYF; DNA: TGTGCCACCAGTGACCCTAGCGGGGGGCAGGGGGATACGCAGTATTTT
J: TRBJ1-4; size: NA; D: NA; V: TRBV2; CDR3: CASSEVLETVNEKLFF; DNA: TGTGCCAGCAGTGAAGTTCTGGAGACAGTTAATGAAAAACTGTTTTTT
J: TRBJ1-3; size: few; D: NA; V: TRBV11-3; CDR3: CASSVQGPGNTIYF; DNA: TGTGCCAGCAGCGTACAGGGTCCTGGAAACACCATATATTTT
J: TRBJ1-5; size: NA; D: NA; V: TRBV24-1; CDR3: CATQQGYQPQHF; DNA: TGTGCCACTCAACAGGGCTATCAGCCCCAGCATTTT
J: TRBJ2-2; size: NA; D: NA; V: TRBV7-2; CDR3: CASSLASNTGELFF; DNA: TGTGCCAGCAGCTTGGCTTCGAACACCGGGGAGCTGTTTTTT
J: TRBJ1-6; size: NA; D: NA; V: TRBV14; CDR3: CASSQVGGIVSPLHF; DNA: TGTGCCAGCAGCCAAGTTGGAGGGATAGTATCACCCCTCCACTTT
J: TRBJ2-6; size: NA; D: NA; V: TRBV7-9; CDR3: CASSLGSSGANVLTF; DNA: TGTGCCAGCAGCTTAGGGAGCTCTGGGGCCAACGTCCTGACTTTC
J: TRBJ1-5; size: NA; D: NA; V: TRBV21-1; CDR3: CASSKPGRGLGHNQPQHF; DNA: TGTGCCAGCAGCAAACCAGGCAGGGGGCTGGGTCACAATCAGCCCCAGCATTTT
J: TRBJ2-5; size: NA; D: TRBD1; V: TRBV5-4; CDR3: CASSFRDSQETQYF; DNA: TGTGCCAGCAGCTTCCGGGACAGCCAAGAGACCCAGTACTTC
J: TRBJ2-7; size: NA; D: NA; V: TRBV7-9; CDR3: CASSSYSSSYEQYF; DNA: TGTGCCAGCAGCTCCTATAGCAGCTCCTACGAGCAGTACTTC